These 27 T cell receptor beta chains originate from one sample sequenced in a study of CD8 T cells in Susac syndrome. Random hexamers were used to reverse transcribe the RNA input (0.5 to 1 ug). From the immunoSEQ multiplex PCR reads, TCRdb called clonotypes with MiXCR, one entry per CDR3 protein. Altogether some 190,000 distinct CDR3 sequences are present, 85% to 95% being singletons, with the ten largest covering under 0.12%. The sample comprised CD4+ T cells from PBMCs. The receptors derive from a human donor in good health.

This chain connects TRBV28 to TRBJ1-4, with unresolved D. CDR3 length: 11 residues. From germline, CDR1 is MDHEN and CDR2 SYDVKM. V lost 6 bases and J 10 bases, leaving 9 bases between the germline ends. The chain's CDR3 is CASSLDGKLFF. CDR3 nucleotide sequence: TGTGCCAGCAGCCTCGACGGAAAACTGTTTTTT.

The chain joins TRBV28 to TRBJ1-2; 7 bases fit TRBD1. This CDR3 has 15 residues. Germline V gene data show CDR1 as MDHEN and CDR2 as SYDVKM. After removal of 6 bases from V and 4 bases from J, the junction contained 11 bases not matched to a gene. CDR3 nucleotides: TGTGCCAGCAGGTCAATCACAGACAGGGCCTATGGCTACACCTTC. It encodes CASRSITDRAYGYTF.

V gene TRBV6-5 combines with J gene TRBJ1-5; D uncertain. Germline-derived CDR1 and CDR2 are MNHEY and SVGAGI. The CDR3 has 13 amino acids. Between the trimmed V and J ends, which lost 4 bases and 4 bases, there was a span of 8 bases. CDR3 protein: CASSSVRNQPQHF. The CDR3, as DNA: TGTGCCAGCAGTTCCGTTAGAAATCAGCCCCAGCATTTT.

CDR3 DNA sequence: TGTGCCAGCAGACTGTCTCATTACTCCTACAATGAGCAGTTCTTC. Translated: CASRLSHYSYNEQFF. J is TRBJ2-1 and V is TRBV6-5; D remains ambiguous. Germline CDR1 and CDR2: MNHEY and SVGAGI. V was cut by 6 bases and J by 0 bases, with 12 bases left in between. CDR3 length equals 15 residues.

J is TRBJ2-4 and V is TRBV20-1; no clear D. This CDR3 has 14 residues. CDR1 and CDR2 (germline): DFQATT, SNEGSKA (reference sequence). Trimming removed 3 bases from V and 0 bases from J, with 9 bases in between. The CDR3 protein is CSARPSLAKNIQYF. The CDR3 DNA is TGCAGTGCTAGGCCCAGTCTAGCCAAAAACATTCAGTACTTC.

The genes are TRBV29-1 and TRBJ1-1; perhaps TRBD1 as D (5 bases). Germline V gives CDR1 SQVTM, CDR2 ANQGSEA. CDR3 length: 13 amino acids. With 6 bases removed from V and 1 base from J, the gap between germline ends came to 12 bases. The CDR3 is CSVTGTGNTEAFF. The CDR3, as DNA: TGCAGCGTAACCGGGACGGGGAACACTGAAGCTTTCTTT.

This clonotype was seen just once. V gene TRBV15 combines with J gene TRBJ1-3, with D uncertain. Germline lookup yields CDR1 LNHNV and CDR2 YYDKDF (reference sequence). The CDR3 consists of 15 residues. V was shortened by 0 bases and J by 4 bases, with 10 bases between the two germline ends. CDR3 amino acids: CATSRDPGRGNTIYF. The CDR3 DNA reads as TGTGCCACCAGCAGAGATCCGGGGAGGGGAAACACCATATATTTT.

There are a few counts of this clonotype. The genes are TRBV19 and TRBJ2-6, with D uncertain. The CDR3 is 14 residues long. Per the germline V gene, CDR1 is LNHDA and CDR2 is SQIVND (reference sequence). Between the trimmed V and J ends, which lost 5 bases and 0 bases, there was a span of 5 bases. CDR3 bases: TGTGCCAGTAGTGTAACCTCTGGGGCCAACGTCCTGACTTTC. Its translation: CASSVTSGANVLTF.

This clonotype was seen just once. The chain carries TRBV14 and TRBJ1-6; D not certain. Germline CDR1 is SGHDN and CDR2 is FVKESK. Trimming took 2 bases from V and 9 from J, leaving 11 bases between them. This CDR3 contains 14 residues. The CDR3 loop reads CASSQQVVGSPLHF. The CDR3 bases are TGTGCCAGCAGCCAACAAGTCGTCGGTTCACCCCTCCACTTT.

The rearrangement links TRBV7-9 to TRBJ2-7; D may be TRBD1 or TRBD2 (6 bases each). This CDR3 is 14 amino acids long. Germline V gives CDR1 SEHNR, CDR2 FQNEAQ (reference sequence). V lost 2 bases to trimming and J lost 1 base, with 9 bases between them. The CDR3 sequence is CASSLQGGSYEQYF. Here the CDR3 DNA reads TGTGCCAGCAGCTTACAAGGGGGGTCCTACGAGCAGTACTTC.

The sample holds one count of this clonotype. The chain has TRBV3-1 and TRBJ2-5; possibly TRBD1 or TRBD2 for D (5 bases each). With 4 bases removed from V and 5 bases from J, the gap between germline ends came to 14 bases. The CDR3 is 14 residues long. Germline CDR1 and CDR2: LGHDT and YNNKEL (reference sequence). The CDR3 loop is CASSPPGWGETQYF. CDR3 DNA: TGTGCCAGCAGCCCCCCCGGCTGGGGGGAGACCCAGTACTTC.

V is TRBV7-9 and J is TRBJ2-7; D remains ambiguous. Between the trimmed V and J ends, which lost 1 base and 5 bases, there was a span of 12 bases. The germline CDR1 and CDR2 sequences are SEHNR and FQNEAQ (reference sequence). The CDR3 has 14 residues. As DNA, the CDR3 is TGTGCCAGCAGCTTAGGTGCAGGACGTGACGAGCAGTACTTC. It codes for CASSLGAGRDEQYF.

The chain has TRBV20-1 and TRBJ1-1; D gene unclear. V dropped 3 bases and J dropped 9 bases, with 14 bases sitting between them. CDR1 and CDR2 (germline): DFQATT, SNEGSKA (reference sequence). The length of the CDR3 is 12 residues. The CDR3, as DNA: TGCAGTGCTAGGTCAAGAATCTTTAAAGCTTTCTTT. This gives the protein CSARSRIFKAFF.

The chain carries TRBV20-1 and TRBJ2-7; TRBD1 is a possible D gene (6 bases). The CDR3 sequence is 13 residues long. The germline V and J ends were trimmed by 4 bases and 5 bases, with 15 bases remaining between them. Looked up from germline, CDR1 is DFQATT and CDR2 is SNEGSKA (reference sequence). Written as DNA, the CDR3 is TGCAGTGCTATGAGGCAGGGGTTCCACGAGCAGTACTTC. Amino acids: CSAMRQGFHEQYF.

This clonotype was counted a single time. This chain connects TRBV7-2 to TRBJ1-1, with TRBD1 matching over 7 bases. The CDR3 extends over 14 amino acids. The V gene end was trimmed by 4 bases and the J gene end by 4 bases; junction bases not matched to a gene: 6. Germline V gene data show CDR1 as SGHTA and CDR2 as FQGNSA. CDR3 DNA: TGTGCCAGCAGCTCTCGGACAGGCCCCACTGAAGCTTTCTTT. This sequence encodes CASSSRTGPTEAFF.

The chain employs TRBV20-1 and TRBJ2-7, with D unclear. Germline-derived CDR1 and CDR2 are DFQATT and SNEGSKA (reference sequence). The CDR3 is 11 amino acids. Trimming stripped 5 bases from V and 2 bases from J, with 7 bases between. The CDR3 sequence: CSAPRAYEQYF. For the CDR3, the DNA is TGCAGTGCTCCCCGGGCCTACGAGCAGTACTTC.

This chain connects TRBV5-1 to TRBJ2-3, with 12 bases that match TRBD2. From germline, CDR1 is SGHRS and CDR2 YFSETQ. There are 15 residues in the CDR3. J gave up 2 bases and V 3 bases, and 1 base lay outside the gene matches. The CDR3 DNA follows: TGCGCCAGCAGCTCTAGCGGGGGGGACACAGATACGCAGTATTTT. Amino acids: CASSSSGGDTDTQYF.

This chain uses TRBV29-1 with TRBJ1-5; D is possibly TRBD1 (5 bases). CDR3 length: 12 amino acids. The germline CDR1 and CDR2 sequences are SQVTM and ANQGSEA. V was clipped by 4 bases and J by 2 bases, with 6 bases between them. CDR3 residues: CSVGQRNQPQHF. The CDR3 DNA is TGCAGCGTTGGACAGCGCAATCAGCCCCAGCATTTT.

The chain has TRBV29-1 and TRBJ2-1; TRBD1 matches at 9 bases. The CDR3 sequence is 14 residues long. Germline CDR1 SQVTM, CDR2 ANQGSEA. V was clipped by 3 bases and J by 9 bases; unmatched bases: 9. The CDR3 DNA follows: TGCAGCGTTGATCGGGACAGGGAATCCACTGAGCAGTTCTTC. Translation gives CSVDRDRESTEQFF.

The gene calls are TRBV29-1 and TRBJ1-2; unclear D gene. This CDR3 has 12 residues. The germline V gene encodes CDR1 SQVTM and CDR2 ANQGSEA. With 7 bases removed from V and 1 base from J, the gap between germline ends came to 10 bases. CDR3 sequence reads: CSASGSNYGYTF. The CDR3 DNA follows: TGCAGCGCCTCCGGGAGTAACTATGGCTACACCTTC.

This chain joins TRBV3-1 and TRBJ1-6; TRBD1 aligns across 7 bases. The CDR3 length is 16 residues. From germline, CDR1 is LGHDT and CDR2 YNNKEL (reference sequence). The junction had 6 bases not matched to a gene; V was cut back by 2 bases and J by 5 bases. This chain's CDR3 is CASSQPQGIDNSPLHF. CDR3 DNA: TGTGCCAGCAGCCAACCACAGGGGATTGATAATTCACCCCTCCACTTT.

The chain uses TRBV19 and TRBJ2-7, with a possible D match to TRBD1 (6 bases). V shed 8 bases and J shed 4 bases, with 18 bases lying between them. Germline values: CDR1 LNHDA, CDR2 SQIVND (reference sequence). The CDR3 runs 14 residues. CDR3 sequence (DNA): TGTGCCAGTGCTCCGCAGGGGCAAGGGTACGAGCAGTACTTC. Protein sequence: CASAPQGQGYEQYF.

The genes are TRBV27 and TRBJ2-7; TRBD2 matches at 13 bases. The CDR3 contains 18 residues. J was trimmed by 1 base and V by 4 bases; bases with no gene match: 10. CDR1 and CDR2 (germline): MNHEY, SMNVEV (reference sequence). CDR3 DNA sequence: TGTGCCAGCAGTTCTCCGCCCGGACTAGCGGGGGTATCCTACGAGCAGTACTTC. This encodes CASSSPPGLAGVSYEQYF.

This chain joins TRBV9 and TRBJ1-4; D is perhaps TRBD1 (5 bases). Germline CDR1 is SGDLS and CDR2 is YYNGEE. The CDR3 totals 13 residues. V shed 3 bases and J shed 7 bases, with 10 bases lying between them. The CDR3 DNA reads TGTGCCAGCAGCGATAGCGGGGGTGAAAAACTGTTTTTT. Translation gives CASSDSGGEKLFF.

V is TRBV29-1 and J is TRBJ2-3, with TRBD2 as a possible D gene (5 bases). Germline CDR1 SQVTM, CDR2 ANQGSEA. The V and J ends lost 5 bases and 8 bases respectively, with 14 bases between them. The CDR3 consists of 12 residues. The DNA for the CDR3 is TGCAGCGTTTCTTTAGATGAGGGTACGCAGTATTTT. This codes for CSVSLDEGTQYF.

This clonotype was recorded only once. The gene calls are TRBV3-1 and TRBJ2-5; no clear D gene. There are 14 residues in the CDR3. CDR1 and CDR2 (germline): LGHDT, YNNKEL (reference sequence). V was cut by 0 bases and J by 5 bases, with 10 bases left in between. CDR3 sequence: CASSQDPTGETQYF. The CDR3 bases are TGTGCCAGCAGCCAAGACCCTACGGGTGAGACCCAGTACTTC.

The J gene is TRBJ2-1, the V gene TRBV28; TRBD2 agrees at 9 bases. CDR3 length: 14 residues. Germline lookup yields CDR1 MDHEN and CDR2 SYDVKM. The V segment lost 7 bases and the J segment 4 bases; nucleotides outside the gene matches: 5. The CDR3 reads CASIGLAGYNEQFF. The CDR3 region has the DNA TGTGCCAGCATTGGGCTAGCGGGATACAATGAGCAGTTCTTC.